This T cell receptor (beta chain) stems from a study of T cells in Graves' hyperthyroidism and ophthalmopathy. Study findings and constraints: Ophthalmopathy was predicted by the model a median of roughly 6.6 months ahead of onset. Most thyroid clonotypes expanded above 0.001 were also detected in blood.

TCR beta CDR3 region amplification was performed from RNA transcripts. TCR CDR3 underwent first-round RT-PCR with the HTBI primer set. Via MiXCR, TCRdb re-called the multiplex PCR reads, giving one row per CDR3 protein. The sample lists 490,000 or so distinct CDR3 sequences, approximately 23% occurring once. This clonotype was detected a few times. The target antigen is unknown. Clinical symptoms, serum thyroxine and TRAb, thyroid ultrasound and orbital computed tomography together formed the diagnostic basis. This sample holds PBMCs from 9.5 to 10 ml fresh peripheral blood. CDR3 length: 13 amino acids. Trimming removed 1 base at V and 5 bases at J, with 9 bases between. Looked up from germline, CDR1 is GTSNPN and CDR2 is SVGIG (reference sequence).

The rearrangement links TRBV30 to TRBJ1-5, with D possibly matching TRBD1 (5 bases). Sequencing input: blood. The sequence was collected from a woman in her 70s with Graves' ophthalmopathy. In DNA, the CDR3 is TGTGCCTGGAGTGGACAGCTGTATCAGCCCCAGCATTTT. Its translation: CAWSGQLYQPQHF. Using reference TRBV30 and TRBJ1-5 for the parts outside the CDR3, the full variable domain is SQTIHQWPATLVQPVGSPLSLECTVEGTSNPNLYWYRQAAGRGLQLLFYSVGIGQISSEVPQNLSASRPQDRQFILSSKKLLLSDSGFYLCAWSGQLYQPQHFGDGTRLSIL.